Below are 25 T cell receptor beta chains sequenced from a single sample in a study of molecular identifiers for immune sequencing clone quantification. MiXCR, run by TCRdb on the PCR reads, gives a single entry per CDR3 protein. The sample contains about 510,000 distinct CDR3 sequences, about 20% of which appear only once. Material: naive CD8+ T cells from blood, with Jurkat cell RNA spiked in. Subset described: FACS-sorted CD8+CD4-CCR7+CD45RA+ naive T cells. These receptors all come from a human donor in good health. Some libraries in this study had Jurkat cell RNA spiked in.

In nucleotides, the CDR3 is TGCGCCAGCAGCCGTGGCCGGGACAGGGGGGAAGAGACCCAGTACTTC. It is translated as CASSRGRDRGEETQYF. This rearrangement joins TRBV5-1 to TRBJ2-5; 11 positions agree with TRBD1. The junction had 8 bases not matched to a gene; V was cut back by 4 bases and J by 3 bases. Germline values: CDR1 SGHRS, CDR2 YFSETQ. The CDR3 spans 16 residues.

The CDR3 nucleotides read TGTGCCAGCAGCTTACTGGGCGCGCCTAGGGAGCAGTACTTC. The encoded protein is CASSLLGAPREQYF. The chain employs TRBV7-9 and TRBJ2-7, with D uncertain. The CDR3 runs to 14 residues. The germline gives CDR1 SEHNR, CDR2 FQNEAQ (reference sequence). Trimming shortened V by 2 bases and J by 7 bases, and 15 bases separated the two germline ends.

On this clonotype: A read error is possible here, since a much larger clone lies one base away. This sequence joins TRBV20-1 and TRBJ2-7; 14 positions match TRBD2. Germline CDR1 and CDR2: DFQATT and SNEGSKA (reference sequence). With 3 bases clipped from V and 6 bases from J, the junction kept 4 bases outside the gene matches. CDR3 size: 14 residues. CDR3 nucleotide sequence: TGCAGTGCTAGGGGGACTAGCGGGAGTGTCGAGCAGTACTTC. As protein: CSARGTSGSVEQYF.

This clonotype was counted ten times or more. This sequence joins TRBV2 and TRBJ1-1; D is perhaps TRBD1 (6 bases). Germline V gene lookup returns CDR1 SNHLY and CDR2 FYNNEI. The CDR3 is 12 residues long. In DNA form, the CDR3 reads TGTGCTATGGACAGCTACAACACTGAAGCTTTCTTT. Its protein product is CAMDSYNTEAFF. The variable domain in full, completed from reference TRBV2 and TRBJ1-1, reads EPEVTQTPSHQVTQMGQEVILRCVPISNHLYFYWYRQILGQKVEFLVSFYNNEISEKSEIFDDQFSVERPDGSNFTLKIRSTKLEDSAMYFCAMDSYNTEAFFGQGTRLTVV.

A few counts support this clonotype. This chain connects TRBV29-1 to TRBJ1-2; 10 positions match TRBD1. The CDR3 consists of 13 residues. From germline, CDR1 is SQVTM and CDR2 ANQGSEA. V gave up 6 bases and J gave up 1 base; unmatched junction bases: 2. For the CDR3, the DNA is TGCAGCGTCGGGACAGGGGATAACTATGGCTACACCTTC. This translates into CSVGTGDNYGYTF.

This clonotype has only one observation. No conserved phenylalanine or tryptophan ends this CDR3, so it is likely a read error. This chain uses TRBV7-9 with TRBJ2-1; unclear D gene. V was pared by 5 bases and J by 8 bases, with 10 bases between. Germline CDR1 reads SEHNR; CDR2 reads FQNEAQ (reference sequence). This CDR3 region has 12 residues. This CDR3 is CASSAAWDEQFL. The CDR3 DNA follows: TGTGCCAGCAGCGCGGCCTGGGATGAGCAGTTCCTC.

The chain carries TRBV6-1 and TRBJ2-1; D not certain. The V end was cut by 3 bases, the J end by 3 bases, with 12 bases between. CDR1 is MNHNS and CDR2 is SASEGT in the germline V gene. The CDR3 runs 15 residues. DNA of the CDR3: TGTGCCAGCAGTGATGGGTACAGTGGCTACAATGAGCAGTTCTTC. This codes for CASSDGYSGYNEQFF.

This clonotype has a handful of counts. The rearrangement joins TRBV6-5 to TRBJ2-3, with 9 bases matching TRBD1. CDR3 length: 15 amino acids. V lost 5 bases to trimming and J lost 2 bases; unmatched junction nucleotides: 5. CDR1 and CDR2 (germline): MNHEY, SVGAGI. The CDR3 region is CASSLGTGTTDTQYF. In nucleotides, the CDR3 is TGTGCCAGCAGTCTCGGGACAGGGACCACAGATACGCAGTATTTT.

This clonotype was counted a few times. This chain connects TRBV6-2 or TRBV6-3 to TRBJ1-1; 7 bases match TRBD1. Germline CDR1 and CDR2: MNHEY and SVGEGT. V lost 2 bases, J lost 5 bases, and 8 bases stayed unmatched. The CDR3 has 15 amino acids. CDR3 amino acids: CASSYGTAYGTEAFF. The CDR3 nucleotides read TGTGCCAGCAGTTACGGGACAGCATATGGGACTGAAGCTTTCTTT.

This clonotype came up many times. This chain connects TRBV9 to TRBJ2-7; 8 bases map to TRBD2. The trim removed 2 bases at V and 2 bases at J, leaving 3 bases unmatched. Germline assignment: CDR1 SGDLS and CDR2 YYNGEE. The length of the CDR3 is 14 residues. Written as DNA, the CDR3 is TGTGCCAGCAGCGTTGGCGGGGGGACCTACGAGCAGTACTTC. It codes for CASSVGGGTYEQYF.

This clonotype was seen more than once but under ten times. This chain uses TRBV19 with TRBJ2-5; 8 positions agree with TRBD2. V was clipped by 6 bases and J by 5 bases; unmatched bases: 5. Germline CDR1 and CDR2: LNHDA and SQIVND (reference sequence). There are 13 residues in the CDR3. CDR3 DNA sequence: TGTGCCAGTAGCCGGGGGGGCTCCGAGACCCAGTACTTC. Its translation is CASSRGGSETQYF.

This clonotype has at least ten counts. The J gene is TRBJ2-7, the V gene TRBV12-3 or TRBV12-4, with D perhaps TRBD1 (6 bases). The CDR3 is 14 amino acids. The V gene lost 3 bases and the J gene lost 1 base, with 10 bases spanning the gap. The CDR3 DNA reads TGTGCCAGCAGTTTTGGGGGCCCATCCTACGAGCAGTACTTC. Its protein product is CASSFGGPSYEQYF.

The genes are TRBV7-9 and TRBJ2-6; TRBD1 agrees at 8 bases. J gave up 1 base and V 5 bases, and 13 bases lay outside the gene matches. The germline CDR1 and CDR2 sequences are SEHNR and FQNEAQ (reference sequence). The CDR3 is 19 amino acids. The CDR3 sequence: CASSASGDRIRSGANVLTF. CDR3 nucleotide sequence: TGTGCCAGCAGCGCAAGTGGGGACAGGATCCGGTCTGGGGCCAACGTCCTGACTTTC. Full variable domain (missing parts from reference TRBV7-9 and TRBJ2-6): DTGVSQNPRHKITKRGQNVTFRCDPISEHNRLYWYRQTLGQGPEFLTYFQNEAQLEKSRLLSDRFSAERPKGSFSTLEIQRTEQGDSAMYLCASSASGDRIRSGANVLTFGAGSRLTVL.

The V call is TRBV28, the J call TRBJ2-5; 7 nucleotides agree with TRBD2. CDR3 size: 18 residues. CDR1 is MDHEN and CDR2 is SYDVKM in the germline V gene. With 4 bases clipped from V and 5 bases from J, the junction kept 19 bases outside the gene matches. The CDR3 loop reads CASSSPLLGEGLGETQYF. The CDR3, as DNA: TGTGCCAGCAGTTCCCCTCTTCTGGGGGAGGGCCTGGGGGAGACCCAGTACTTC.

This clonotype has only a few counts. The CDR3 loop reads CSVPLGGAGTNEKLFF. As DNA, the CDR3 is TGCAGTGTCCCACTGGGGGGCGCGGGAACTAATGAAAAACTGTTTTTT. The chain employs TRBV20-1 and TRBJ1-4; tentative D call: TRBD1 (6 bases). The CDR3 runs to 16 residues. The V end lost 7 bases, the J end lost 1 base, and 19 bases lay between the germline ends. Germline CDR1 reads DFQATT; CDR2 reads SNEGSKA (reference sequence).

This clonotype was counted ten times or more. The chain has TRBV28 and TRBJ2-7; maybe TRBD2 (6 bases). V dropped 3 bases and J dropped 6 bases, with 15 bases sitting between them. The germline gives CDR1 MDHEN, CDR2 SYDVKM. The CDR3 sequence is 14 residues long. Written as DNA, the CDR3 is TGTGCCAGCAGTTTGGCGGGGCCCCAGGTCGAGCAGTACTTC. The encoded protein is CASSLAGPQVEQYF.

The rearrangement uses TRBV10-3 and TRBJ2-3; D is unclear. Trimming removed 2 bases at V and 5 bases at J, with 8 bases between. In germline, CDR1 is ENHRY, CDR2 SYGVKD. CDR3 length equals 13 residues. The CDR3 loop reads CAISEPLLDTQYF. CDR3 DNA sequence: TGTGCCATCAGTGAGCCTCTTTTAGATACGCAGTATTTT.

The table lists this clonotype with many counts. The CDR3 bases are TGTGCCAGCAGCTTTTGGGGGGGCGACACAGATACGCAGTATTTT. Amino acid sequence: CASSFWGGDTDTQYF. The chain links TRBV5-5 to TRBJ2-3; tentatively, D is TRBD2 (7 bases). The V end lost 2 bases, the J end lost 2 bases, and 12 bases lay between the germline ends. This CDR3 contains 15 residues. Germline loops: CDR1 SGHKS, CDR2 YYEKEE (reference sequence).

This clonotype was counted at least ten times. The chain is built from TRBV6-6 and TRBJ1-5; TRBD1 aligns across 7 bases. The V gene end was trimmed by 6 bases and the J gene end by 0 bases; junction bases not matched to a gene: 11. CDR1 and CDR2 (germline): MNHNY, SVGAGI (reference sequence). The CDR3 consists of 17 residues. This chain's CDR3 is CASRSRQGLYSNQPQHF. In nucleotides, the CDR3 is TGTGCCAGCAGATCCCGACAGGGTCTTTATAGCAATCAGCCCCAGCATTTT.

The sample holds many counts of this clonotype. This rearrangement joins TRBV7-3 to TRBJ1-3; weak D call: TRBD1 (5 bases). V lost 5 bases and J 0 bases, leaving 11 bases between the germline ends. This CDR3 is built from 15 residues. Germline V gene data show CDR1 as SGHTA and CDR2 as FQGTGA. CDR3 region: CASSPQADSGNTIYF. The CDR3 nucleotides read TGTGCCAGCAGCCCACAGGCCGACTCTGGAAACACCATATATTTT.

This clonotype has a handful of counts. The genes are TRBV2 and TRBJ2-7; D is unclear. Germline values: CDR1 SNHLY, CDR2 FYNNEI. The CDR3 runs to 14 residues. V was clipped by 3 bases and J by 4 bases, with 13 bases between them. This CDR3 reads CASSDENGPYEQYF. CDR3 DNA: TGTGCCAGCAGTGACGAAAACGGGCCGTACGAGCAGTACTTC.

The chain carries TRBV20-1 and TRBJ2-7; 11 nucleotides match TRBD2. V lost 0 bases to trimming and J lost 4 bases; unmatched junction nucleotides: 5. The CDR3 sequence is 15 residues long. Germline-derived CDR1 and CDR2 are DFQATT and SNEGSKA (reference sequence). CDR3 DNA: TGCAGTGCTAGAGAACTAGCGGGAGTTAAGTACGAGCAGTACTTC. It encodes CSARELAGVKYEQYF.

Ten or more counts support this clonotype. This chain joins TRBV18 and TRBJ2-4; no clear D. This CDR3 contains 16 residues. Trimming took 3 bases from V and 5 from J, leaving 17 bases between them. CDR1 KGHSH and CDR2 LQKENI come from the germline V gene. CDR3 nucleotide sequence: TGTGCCAGCTCACCTGAGACCGTTACCAGCCAAAACATTCAGTACTTC. Translation gives CASSPETVTSQNIQYF.

As to this clonotype: At one end the junction does not follow the germline gene, possibly because of a read error. V gene TRBV7-9 combines with J gene TRBJ1-5; D is undetermined. Germline lookup yields CDR1 SEHNR and CDR2 FQNEAQ (reference sequence). This CDR3 has 16 residues. The CDR3 DNA sequence: TGTGCCGGCAGCTTAACGTTAGGCGGTAGCAATCAGCCCCAGCATTTT. It encodes CAGSLTLGGSNQPQHF.

This clonotype has a handful of counts. The chain combines TRBV24-1 with TRBJ1-5; possible D gene TRBD1, 6 bases. Looked up from germline, CDR1 is KGHDR and CDR2 is SFDVKD. The V end lost 8 bases, the J end lost 9 bases, and 19 bases lay between the germline ends. The CDR3 covers 14 residues. The CDR3 coding sequence is TGTGCCACCAACAGGGCCCCCCCGGACCGGCCCCAGCATTTT. It yields the protein CATNRAPPDRPQHF.